This T cell receptor beta chain comes out of a study of blood T cell repertoires in COVID-19. This clone was seen a single time. CDR3 length equals 16 residues. The germline V and J ends were trimmed by 1 base and 7 bases, with 20 bases remaining between them. Per the germline V gene, CDR1 is SGHTA and CDR2 is FQGNSA. Authors' processing steps: Amplification of reference gene primers provided the estimated nucleated cell counts. The table came from immunoSEQ multiplex PCR; TCRdb's copy has only in-frame clones and leaves some out. The V and J calls and clone size are taken from that table; D and trimming were inferred from the DNA. Of roughly 250,000 clones listed, 81% were seen once; the top ten hold under 3%.

The clonotype comes from a woman aged 55-69 years with active or convalescent COVID-19. Sample: peripheral blood. The rearrangement uses TRBV7-2 and TRBJ2-7; TRBD1 is a possible D gene (5 bases). CDR3 region: CASSLERFGRVSEQYF. The CDR3 nucleotides are TGTGCCAGCAGCTTAGAACGGTTCGGCAGGGTGAGTGAGCAGTACTTC.